This TCR beta chain was found in a study of identical twins. Study findings and constraints: Within monozygotic twins, out-of-frame TCR alpha sharing was underestimated by the models. Fewer insertions characterized abundant cord blood beta clonotypes, whereas memory repertoires showed none.

On this clonotype itself: What it binds is unknown.

V lost 1 base and J 3 bases, leaving 16 bases between the germline ends. Germline CDR1 and CDR2: MGHRA and YSYEKL. CDR3 size: 17 residues. TCRdb redid the calling of the 5' RACE reads with MiXCR, one entry per CDR3 protein. Of hundreds of thousands of distinct CDR3 sequences listed, 7% to 8.5% were seen once; the top ten hold roughly 5%. Separately, the same data were catalogued under a study of yellow fever vaccine responses in identical twins.

The source is a woman under 30 in good health. The sample taken for sequencing was CD8+ T cells sorted from blood. This chain links TRBV4-1 with TRBJ2-1, with D perhaps matching TRBD1 or TRBD2 (5 bases each). The DNA of the CDR3 is TGCGCCAGCAGCCAAGTTCTGTCGGGACCGAACTACAATGAGCAGTTCTTC. This gives the protein CASSQVLSGPNYNEQFF.